This passage covers 5 T cell receptor beta chains from one sample sequenced in a study of glioma-infiltrating T cells after dendritic cell vaccination. The data were produced by immunoSEQ multiplex PCR, yet TCRdb's version contains in-frame clones alone and is incomplete. The profile shows roughly 60,000 clones, approximately 83% of them singletons. The sample's time point: after dendritic cell vaccination, including at tumor progression/relapse. The source was blood, collected after dendritic cell vaccination. The source of these receptors is a human donor with glioblastoma.

In DNA, the CDR3 is TGTGCCAGCAGCTCGTCCCCGCAGGGGCACACTGAAGCTTTCTTT. Translated: CASSSSPQGHTEAFF. This chain joins TRBV7-2 and TRBJ1-1; perhaps TRBD1 as D (6 bases). The CDR3 contains 15 residues. Germline V CDR1 and CDR2: SGHTA, FQGNSA. Trimming shortened V by 4 bases and J by 3 bases, and 15 bases separated the two germline ends. The full variable domain, rest sourced from reference TRBV7-2 and TRBJ1-1, is GAGVSQSPSNKVTEKGKDVELRCDPISGHTALYWYRQSLGQGLEFLIYFQGNSAPDKSGLPSDRFSAERTGGSVSTLTIQRTQQEDSAVYLCASSSSPQGHTEAFFGQGTRLTVV.

The chain is built from TRBV5-1 and TRBJ1-1; no definite D call. Germline lookup yields CDR1 SGHRS and CDR2 YFSETQ. V dropped 5 bases and J dropped 4 bases, with 9 bases sitting between them. The CDR3 contains 12 residues. This CDR3 is CASRVGSTEAFF. CDR3 in DNA: TGCGCCAGCAGGGTTGGGAGCACTGAAGCTTTCTTT.

The gene calls are TRBV7-9 and TRBJ2-2; 9 positions match TRBD1. There are 15 residues in the CDR3. CDR1 SEHNR and CDR2 FQNEAQ come from the germline V gene (reference sequence). After removal of 3 bases from V and 6 bases from J, the junction contained 5 bases not matched to a gene. DNA of the CDR3: TGTGCCAGCAGCTTTGGGACAGGGTCGGCCGGGGAGCTGTTTTTT. Protein: CASSFGTGSAGELFF.

V usage is TRBV27 and J usage is TRBJ2-4, with D possibly TRBD1 on 6 matching bases. Germline V gives CDR1 MNHEY, CDR2 SMNVEV (reference sequence). V gave up 5 bases and J gave up 1 base, with 12 bases separating them. The CDR3 covers 15 residues. Here the CDR3 reads CASSRNRVAKNIQYF. The CDR3 bases are TGTGCCAGCAGTCGGAACAGGGTGGCCAAAAACATTCAGTACTTC.

DNA for the CDR3: TGTGCCAGCAGCTTAGATAGCACCACTGAAGCTTTCTTT. This translates into CASSLDSTTEAFF. The chain is built from TRBV7-9 and TRBJ1-1; D remains ambiguous. This CDR3 contains 13 residues. CDR1 SEHNR and CDR2 FQNEAQ come from the germline V gene (reference sequence). V was clipped by 1 base and J by 4 bases, with 7 bases between them.